This T cell receptor (beta chain) was retrieved from a study of blood T cell repertoires in COVID-19 (dated by TCRdb to 2020 to 2022). About the investigation overall: Samples from collaborators originated in the United States, Italy and Spain and spanned both the acute and convalescent phases of COVID-19. The prospective study material was composed of cDNA or gDNA derived from T cells, B-cell-depleted T cells, or PBMCs. The dataset comprised deeply sampled blood TCRbeta repertoires from subjects exposed to, actively infected with, or recovered from COVID-19. The repertoires were made available in a free public database intended to serve as a resource for research on the immune response to SARS-CoV-2. Samples were obtained from the ongoing ImmuneRACE study (first 160 participants) and from 1,254 subjects provided by 6 global collaborators. A de-identified subject ID, COVID-19 status, age in years and sex were almost always included in the sample metadata. Where available, HLA class I and class II types were taken from metadata supplied by the sample provider and were not determined by assay-based typing.

TCRbeta CDR3 regions were amplified from genomic DNA using the immunoSEQ Assay, a bias-controlled multiplex PCR. The authors' pipeline ran thus. The number of nucleated cells in each sample was estimated from the amplification of reference gene primers within the assay. To quantify the absolute abundance of each unique TCRbeta CDR3 rearrangement, sequence reads were collapsed and filtered. For each sample, productive Simpson clonality was calculated as the square root of Simpson's diversity index over productive rearrangements. The immuneACCESS repertoire file appears here via TCRdb, limited to in-frame rearrangements. These files lack a portion of the clones; in checked studies, under half of the deficit traces to unresolved V genes, and the cause of the others is not known. The V and J calls and clone size were taken over from that table, and D and trimming were inferred from the DNA. The table for this sample lists about 87,000 clones; roughly 76% of them were counted only once. The ten largest clones add up to more than 15% of the sample.

CDR1 and CDR2 (SGHRS, YFSETQ) derive from the germline V gene. Taken from cysteine to phenylalanine, the CDR3 has 14 residues. The retained sequence is limited to the CDR3, 42 bases, with the frame set at the first base. Trimming accounts for 6 bases at V and 3 bases at J, while the number of junction bases matched to no gene is 6. The collaborating institutions used their own protocols to collect whole blood in K2EDTA tubes. For TCRbeta analysis, collaborators shipped samples as frozen whole blood, isolated PBMCs, or DNA extracted from either of those sample types. Overall study results and their limits: How much clinical and demographic metadata was included differed by source and by participant, and the metadata was provided uncurated.

Details on this clone: Its antigen remains unidentified. No much larger clone exists at a distance of one base, and base qualities are not known.

This TCR was recovered from a woman older than 75 with active or convalescent COVID-19. The chain is made from TRBV5-1 and TRBJ1-3, with TRBD1 identical over 7 junction bases. Sequences were obtained from peripheral blood. The nucleotide sequence reads TGCGCCAGCACCCCAGGGGGGTATGGAAACACCATATATTTT. The resulting protein is CASTPGGYGNTIYF.